The rows below give T cell receptor beta chains drawn from one sample of a study of identical twins. TCRdb used MiXCR to reprocess the 5' RACE reads, holding one entry per CDR3 protein. This sample has a few hundred thousand distinct CDR3 sequences, with nearly 9.5% found just once. The same specimen was also included in a second study, on yellow fever vaccine responses in identical twins.

Sequencing was carried out using CD8+ T cells sorted from blood. These receptor sequences come from a woman aged 18-29 years in good health. CDR3s include the opening cysteine and the closing phenylalanine or tryptophan. The order of the fields is CDR3 DNA, CDR3 protein, D gene, J gene, V gene, clone size. The D gene is left open where the match is weak. Clone size appears in some rows only: once, few, many, or a class for an expanded clone.

DNA: TGTGCCAGCAGGGCCACTAGCGGCTCCTTCTACGAGCAGTACTTC
CDR3: CASRATSGSFYEQYF
D: TRBD2
J: TRBJ2-7
V: TRBV28
size: many

DNA: TGTGCCAGAGATCCAAAAGGGACAGACTATGGCTACACCTTC
CDR3: CARDPKGTDYGYTF
D: TRBD1
J: TRBJ1-2
V: TRBV9
size: many

DNA: TGTGCCAGCAGCCAAGTTTTGGGACTAGCGGGATATTTTGAGTGGAACAATGAGCAGTTCTTC
CDR3: CASSQVLGLAGYFEWNNEQFF
D: TRBD2
J: TRBJ2-1
V: TRBV4-2
size: few

DNA: TGCAGCGTGCCCAGGGGGGCTGAAGCTTTCTTT
CDR3: CSVPRGAEAFF
D: TRBD1
J: TRBJ1-1
V: TRBV29-1
size: many

DNA: TGTGCCAGCAGCTTGGACAGGAACACTGAAGCTTTCTTT
CDR3: CASSLDRNTEAFF
D: NA
J: TRBJ1-1
V: TRBV7-3
size: many

DNA: TGTGCCAGCAGCAAAGACCTACTTAAAAGCTACGAGCAGTACTTC
CDR3: CASSKDLLKSYEQYF
D: NA
J: TRBJ2-7
V: TRBV11-2
size: few

DNA: TGCAGCGTTGAAGGAGCAAAGACCCAGTACTTC
CDR3: CSVEGAKTQYF
D: NA
J: TRBJ2-5
V: TRBV29-1
size: many

DNA: TGTGCCAGCAGCTTAGCAAAGGGGGGGAGAGAGACCCAGTACTTC
CDR3: CASSLAKGGRETQYF
D: NA
J: TRBJ2-5
V: TRBV7-9
size: few

DNA: TGTGCCAGCAGTGGGACTAGCGGGGTGGTAGATACGCAGTATTTT
CDR3: CASSGTSGVVDTQYF
D: TRBD2
J: TRBJ2-3
V: TRBV6-1
size: many

DNA: TGCGCCAGCAGCTTGGAACTAGCCCGTATAGTCAACGAGCAGTACTTC
CDR3: CASSLELARIVNEQYF
D: NA
J: TRBJ2-7
V: TRBV5-1
size: many

DNA: TGTGCCACCAGCAGTAGGCGTGGGGGGGGTGAGCAGTTCTTC
CDR3: CATSSRRGGGEQFF
D: TRBD2
J: TRBJ2-1
V: TRBV15
size: NA

DNA: TGTGCCAGCACGAAGCAGCCCCCCCCAGTGGGGACAGACCCTTATACGAACACCGGGGAGCTGTTTTTT
CDR3: CASTKQPPPVGTDPYTNTGELFF
D: NA
J: TRBJ2-2
V: TRBV21-1
size: NA

DNA: TGTGCCAGCAGCCCCGCGGGGTCAGATACGCAGTATTTT
CDR3: CASSPAGSDTQYF
D: NA
J: TRBJ2-3
V: TRBV7-3
size: NA

DNA: TGCGCCAGCAGAGAATCCCCAACGGGGGATGAGCAGTTCTTC
CDR3: CASRESPTGDEQFF
D: NA
J: TRBJ2-1
V: TRBV5-1
size: many

DNA: TGTGCCACCAGCGCTGAGGGGGCGGGCCAGCCCCAGCATTTT
CDR3: CATSAEGAGQPQHF
D: TRBD1
J: TRBJ1-5
V: TRBV15
size: few

DNA: TGCAGTGCTAGAGATTTAGCGGGGCTCTACAATGAGCAGTTCTTC
CDR3: CSARDLAGLYNEQFF
D: TRBD2
J: TRBJ2-1
V: TRBV20-1
size: NA

DNA: TGTGCCAGCAGCCCATATGGGAGCAATCAGCCCCAGCATTTT
CDR3: CASSPYGSNQPQHF
D: NA
J: TRBJ1-5
V: TRBV7-8
size: many

DNA: TGTGCCAGCAGTTTAGACGAGATTGGCAATCAGCCCCAGCATTTT
CDR3: CASSLDEIGNQPQHF
D: NA
J: TRBJ1-5
V: TRBV12-3/TRBV12-4
size: NA

DNA: TGTGCCAGCAGCTTACATGCGGCAGGAGGGGAGACCCAGTACTTC
CDR3: CASSLHAAGGETQYF
D: NA
J: TRBJ2-5
V: TRBV7-2
size: NA

DNA: TGTGCCAGCAGCTTAATTACAGACGGAAACACCATATATTTT
CDR3: CASSLITDGNTIYF
D: NA
J: TRBJ1-3
V: TRBV7-9
size: many

DNA: TGTGCCACCAGCAGGGACAGGGTCTCCTACGAGCAGTACTTC
CDR3: CATSRDRVSYEQYF
D: TRBD1
J: TRBJ2-7
V: TRBV15
size: many

DNA: TGTGCCAGCAGTCCCCGGCAGGGGGCGTATTACGGCGGGGAGCTGTTTTTT
CDR3: CASSPRQGAYYGGELFF
D: TRBD1
J: TRBJ2-2
V: TRBV28
size: many

DNA: TGTGCCAGCTCACCACAGACAGGGCCCTCTTGTGAGCAGTACTTC
CDR3: CASSPQTGPSCEQYF
D: TRBD1
J: TRBJ2-7
V: TRBV18
size: few

DNA: TGTGCCAGCAGCCCCTACTGGGACAGGGATTCAGATACGCAGTATTTT
CDR3: CASSPYWDRDSDTQYF
D: TRBD1
J: TRBJ2-3
V: TRBV28
size: few

DNA: TGCAGTGCAAATCCGACTAGCGGCTCCTACAATGAGCAGTTCTTC
CDR3: CSANPTSGSYNEQFF
D: TRBD2
J: TRBJ2-1
V: TRBV20-1
size: many

DNA: TGTGCCAGCAGTTTATATGTGACTCAAGATACGCAGTATTTT
CDR3: CASSLYVTQDTQYF
D: NA
J: TRBJ2-3
V: TRBV27
size: NA

DNA: TGCGCCAGCATCGGGACAGGATATGGCTACACCTTC
CDR3: CASIGTGYGYTF
D: TRBD1
J: TRBJ1-2
V: TRBV5-1
size: many

DNA: TGCGCCAGCAGTATTACTCAGGGCTTTGCGACCGAGCAGTACTTC
CDR3: CASSITQGFATEQYF
D: NA
J: TRBJ2-7
V: TRBV10-2
size: few

DNA: TGTGCCAGCAGTTACTCCGGCTCCTACAAGACGCAGTACTTC
CDR3: CASSYSGSYKTQYF
D: NA
J: TRBJ2-7
V: TRBV6-2/TRBV6-3
size: few

DNA: TGTGCCAGCAGCTTAATAGGTGGTGGAGCTGAAGCTTTCTTT
CDR3: CASSLIGGGAEAFF
D: NA
J: TRBJ1-1
V: TRBV7-3
size: few

DNA: TGTGCCAGCAGTGGGGACAGCACTGAAGCTTTCTTT
CDR3: CASSGDSTEAFF
D: TRBD1
J: TRBJ1-1
V: TRBV12-3/TRBV12-4
size: NA

DNA: TGCGCCAGCAGCCCCACCACGCCGGGGCCCGATCAAGAGACCCAGTACTTC
CDR3: CASSPTTPGPDQETQYF
D: NA
J: TRBJ2-5
V: TRBV4-1
size: many

DNA: TGTGCCAGCAGTTTTTTGGACAGGACCCTAGGCAAAAACATTCAGTACTTC
CDR3: CASSFLDRTLGKNIQYF
D: TRBD1
J: TRBJ2-4
V: TRBV28
size: many

DNA: TGTGCCAGCAGACTCAATGAAAAACTGTTTTTT
CDR3: CASRLNEKLFF
D: NA
J: TRBJ1-4
V: TRBV12-3/TRBV12-4
size: few

DNA: TGTGCCAGCAGCACGGCGGGGGGGCTGGTCTACGAGCAGTACTTC
CDR3: CASSTAGGLVYEQYF
D: TRBD2
J: TRBJ2-7
V: TRBV7-2
size: NA

DNA: TGCGCCAGCAGCCAAGAAACAAATTCCTACGAGCAGTACTTC
CDR3: CASSQETNSYEQYF
D: NA
J: TRBJ2-7
V: TRBV4-3
size: many

DNA: TGTGCCTGGAGTCCATCCATGAACACTGAAGCTTTCTTT
CDR3: CAWSPSMNTEAFF
D: NA
J: TRBJ1-1
V: TRBV30
size: many

DNA: TGCGCCAGCAGCCCCACAGTCTCCTACGAGCAGTACTTC
CDR3: CASSPTVSYEQYF
D: NA
J: TRBJ2-7
V: TRBV4-1
size: many

DNA: TGTGCCAGCAGTCAAAACCGGGCTCTGGCCCAGTACTTC
CDR3: CASSQNRALAQYF
D: NA
J: TRBJ2-5
V: TRBV6-1
size: NA

DNA: TGTGCCAGCAGCCCCCGACTAGCGGGAGATTTTGAGCAGTTCTTC
CDR3: CASSPRLAGDFEQFF
D: TRBD2
J: TRBJ2-1
V: TRBV14
size: many

DNA: TGTGCCAGCAGCTTGGCGTGGAGCTCCTACAATGAGCAGTTCTTC
CDR3: CASSLAWSSYNEQFF
D: NA
J: TRBJ2-1
V: TRBV5-5
size: many

DNA: TGTGCCATCAGTGAAGCCGGCTCCTACGAGCAGTACTTC
CDR3: CAISEAGSYEQYF
D: NA
J: TRBJ2-7
V: TRBV10-3
size: many